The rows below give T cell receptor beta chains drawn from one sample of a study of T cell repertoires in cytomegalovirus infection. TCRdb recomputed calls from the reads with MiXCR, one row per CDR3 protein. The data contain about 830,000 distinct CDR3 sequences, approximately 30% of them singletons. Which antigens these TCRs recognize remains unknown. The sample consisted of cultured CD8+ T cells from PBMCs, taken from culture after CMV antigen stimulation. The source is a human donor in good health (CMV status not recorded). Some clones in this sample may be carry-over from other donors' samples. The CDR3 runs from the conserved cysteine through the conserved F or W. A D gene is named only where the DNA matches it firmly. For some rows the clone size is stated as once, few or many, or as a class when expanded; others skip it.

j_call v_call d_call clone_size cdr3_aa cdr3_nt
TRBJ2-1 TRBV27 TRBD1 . CASSPGQDPSYNEQFF TGTGCCAGCAGTCCGGGACAGGACCCCTCCTACAATGAGCAGTTCTTC
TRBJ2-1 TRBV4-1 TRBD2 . CASSQPGTSGGSDEQFF TGCGCCAGCAGCCAACCGGGGACTAGCGGGGGGTCGGATGAGCAGTTCTTC
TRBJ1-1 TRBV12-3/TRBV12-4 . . CVSSCATRTSNRNTEAFF TGTGTCAGCAGTTGTGCCACACGGACATCAAATAGGAACACTGAAGCTTTCTTT
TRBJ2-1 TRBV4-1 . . CASSQEGSPYNEQFF TGCGCCAGCAGCCAAGAGGGGAGCCCCTACAATGAGCAGTTCTTC
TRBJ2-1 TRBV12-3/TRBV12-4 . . CASSTEPGHTYNEQFF TGTGCCAGCAGCACCGAACCGGGACATACCTACAATGAGCAGTTCTTC
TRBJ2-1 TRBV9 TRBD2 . CASSAGLALNNEQFF TGTGCCAGCAGCGCTGGACTAGCGCTGAACAATGAGCAGTTCTTC
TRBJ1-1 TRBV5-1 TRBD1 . CASSSGQGYNTEAFF TGCGCCAGCAGCTCCGGACAGGGATATAACACTGAAGCTTTCTTT
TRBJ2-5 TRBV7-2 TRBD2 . CASSLSGGGVQETQYF TGTGCCAGCAGCTTAAGTGGCGGGGGGGTCCAAGAGACCCAGTACTTC
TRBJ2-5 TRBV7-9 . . CASSLRAQETQYF TGTGCCAGCAGCTTAAGGGCACAAGAGACCCAGTACTTC
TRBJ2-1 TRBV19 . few CASGLQGNEQFF TGTGCCAGTGGACTTCAGGGTAATGAGCAGTTCTTC
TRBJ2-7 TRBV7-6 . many CASSLEGINSYEQYF TGTGCCAGCAGCTTAGAGGGGATTAACTCCTACGAGCAGTACTTC
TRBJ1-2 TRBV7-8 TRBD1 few CASSLRGRTIQGYYGYTF TGTGCCAGCAGCCTAAGGGGTCGTACTATACAGGGGTACTATGGCTACACCTTC